This T cell receptor beta chain was identified in a study of tumor and adjacent non-tumor tissue in lung cancer. About the research overall: Stage I to III disease affected about nine men and roughly five women aged about 31 to 85. About 4.17 million productive TCRbeta reads were obtained per sample on average. Overall study results and limits: Tumor tissue had significantly higher TCR diversity than normal lung.

The CDR3 totals 16 residues. Germline lookup yields CDR1 KGHDR and CDR2 SFDVKD. RNA was extracted from bulk tissue without any cell sorting. Distant lung tissue was collected more than 3 cm away from the tumor edge. Newly diagnosed lung cancer patients had thoracic surgery in China, August–late 2014, without prior chemotherapy. Comment on this clonotype: Its antigen is not known. Sequence at one end of the junction differs from germline and may be a read error.

The library came from three nested PCR rounds adapted from ARM-PCR protocols. A single record per CDR3 protein comes from TCRdb applying MiXCR to the multiplex PCR reads. The sample holds around 60,000 distinct CDR3 sequences, about 55% seen once. V gene TRBV24-1 combines with J gene TRBJ2-1, with D possibly being TRBD2 (5 bases). The sequence derives from a man aged 65 to 85 with non-small cell lung cancer. Sequences were obtained from distant non-tumor lung tissue. CDR3 sequence: CATSDFGRGLGNEQFF. In DNA form, the CDR3 reads TGTGCGACCAGTGATTTCGGCCGGGGTCTAGGCAATGAGCAGTTCTTC.